This T cell receptor (beta chain) was obtained from a study of T cells after yellow fever vaccination. About the study: Preparation of the low-cell-number fractions used SMART-Seq v4 Ultra Low Input.

TCRdb called the 5' RACE reads again in MiXCR, with one record for every CDR3 protein. Among 320,000 or so distinct CDR3 sequences, approximately 8% were seen once, and the ten largest hold about 16%. Trimming left V 6 bases short and J 8 bases short, with 17 bases between. This CDR3 has 14 residues. The germline CDR1 and CDR2 sequences are SGHNT and YYREEE (reference sequence). This clonotype originated in a man in his late teens or twenties who received the YFV17D yellow fever vaccine. The source material was PBMCs, sampled 35 to 50 days after the first yellow fever vaccination. The gene calls are TRBV5-4 and TRBJ1-4, with D unresolved. The CDR3 spells CASTPDRTREKLFF. The CDR3 DNA reads as TGTGCCAGCACCCCGGACCGGACTCGGGAAAAACTGTTTTTT.